Sequencing of this TCR beta chain was carried out in a study of CD8+ T cells in alopecia areata. As to treatment: oral pan-JAK inhibitor, 5-10 mg twice daily. Lesional scalp punch biopsies and peripheral blood were collected from alopecia areata patients. Sequencing relied on a cDNA template that was reverse transcribed from extracted RNA. Assay used: immunoSEQ multiplex PCR; TCRdb lists only in-frame clones, some missing. Of about 160,000 clones in the sample, approximately 65% were seen once. Per the germline V gene, CDR1 is SQVTM and CDR2 is ANQGSEA. V was pared by 7 bases and J by 5 bases, with 4 bases of the junction left unmatched. The CDR3 length is 11 residues.

The receptor comes from a human donor with alopecia areata. The material sequenced was CD4+ T cells sorted from blood, taken at week 4, from a patient treated with tofacitinib. The V gene is TRBV29-1, the J gene TRBJ2-5, with 7 bases that match TRBD1. In DNA, the CDR3 is TGCAGCGGACAGGGAAGGGAGACCCAGTACTTC. This encodes CSGQGRETQYF.